This passage covers 22 T cell receptor beta chains from one sample sequenced in a study of beta chain features in type 1 diabetes. Reverse transcription of all isolated RNA meant that expressed TCRB transcripts were sequenced. The repertoire was sequenced with immunoSEQ multiplex PCR; TCRdb's copy has only in-frame clones and lacks some. The data contain about 650,000 clones, under 15% of them singletons. Whole-study results and caveats: Researchers report that Type 1 diabetes patients had moderately but significantly shorter TCRB CDR3s across all four CD4+ subsets.

Their target antigens are unknown. Sequenced input: naive CD4+ T cells from blood. The receptors come from a man aged 25-40 years with type 1 diabetes.

The chain is built from TRBV19 and TRBJ2-5; D possibly matches TRBD1 or TRBD2 (5 bases each). CDR3 length: 16 amino acids. V lost 3 bases and J 0 bases, leaving 14 bases between the germline ends. Germline CDR1 is LNHDA and CDR2 is SQIVND (reference sequence). This CDR3 reads CASSMMVGTYQETQYF. The CDR3 DNA is TGTGCCAGTAGTATGATGGTTGGGACCTACCAAGAGACCCAGTACTTC.

The sample holds a few counts of this clone. The chain carries TRBV29-1 and TRBJ1-4; D may be TRBD1 (5 bases). The CDR3 covers 14 residues. Between the trimmed V and J ends, which lost 2 bases and 8 bases, there was a span of 15 bases. Germline V gene sequence: CDR1 SQVTM, CDR2 ANQGSEA. CDR3 in amino acids: CSVELSGSREKLFF. CDR3 bases: TGCAGCGTTGAATTGTCAGGGTCTAGAGAAAAACTGTTTTTT.

This clone was seen a few times. The chain carries TRBV10-3 and TRBJ2-7; D is undetermined. V lost 2 bases and J 3 bases, leaving 5 bases between the germline ends. The germline gives CDR1 ENHRY, CDR2 SYGVKD. This CDR3 contains 12 residues. CDR3 region: CAISENDYEQYF. As DNA, the CDR3 is TGTGCCATCAGTGAGAACGACTACGAGCAGTACTTC.

V gene TRBV7-9 combines with J gene TRBJ1-4, with TRBD1 identical over 7 bases. The V gene end was trimmed by 5 bases and the J gene end by 8 bases; junction bases not matched to a gene: 8. This CDR3 has 14 amino acids. CDR1 is SEHNR and CDR2 is FQNEAQ in the germline V gene (reference sequence). The CDR3 loop reads CASSQTGVEEKLFF. DNA for the CDR3: TGTGCCAGCAGCCAAACAGGGGTTGAAGAAAAACTGTTTTTT.

This clone was detected only a few times. This chain uses TRBV5-6 with TRBJ1-2; no firm D call. The V end was cut by 6 bases, the J end by 5 bases, with 11 bases between. The CDR3 contains 12 residues. From germline, CDR1 is SGHDT and CDR2 YYEEEE. The CDR3 DNA sequence: TGTGCCAGCAACCGGGTGGGATATGGCTACACCTTC. As protein: CASNRVGYGYTF.

This clone occurred a few times. The chain has TRBV4-3 and TRBJ2-1; D uncertain. This CDR3 is 13 amino acids long. The germline V gene has CDR1 LGHNA and CDR2 YSLEER. V lost 4 bases and J lost 8, with 12 bases in between. CDR3 nucleotide sequence: TGCGCCAGCAGCCCTCGAAGTGGATATGAGCAGTTCTTC. Translating it yields CASSPRSGYEQFF.

On this clone: At the DNA level, this CDR3 is encoded by other sequences in the same sample as well. The V gene is TRBV7-2, the J gene TRBJ2-3; unclear D gene. This CDR3 is built from 12 residues. The germline V and J ends were trimmed by 4 bases and 3 bases, with 5 bases remaining between them. Germline V gives CDR1 SGHTA, CDR2 FQGNSA. The CDR3 nucleotides are TGTGCCAGCAGCTCAGAGACAGATACGCAGTATTTT. Its protein product is CASSSETDTQYF.

The chain joins TRBV9 to TRBJ2-1; no firm D call. CDR1 is SGDLS, CDR2 YYNGEE, per germline. The CDR3 sequence is 14 residues long. The germline V and J ends were trimmed by 4 bases and 6 bases, with 14 bases remaining between them. Here the CDR3 reads CASSPLPFFNEQFF. As DNA, the CDR3 is TGTGCCAGCAGCCCTCTGCCCTTCTTCAATGAGCAGTTCTTC.

This rearrangement joins TRBV25-1 to TRBJ1-4; 8 positions match TRBD1. The CDR3 is made up of 18 amino acids. The V and J ends lost 1 base and 8 bases, in that order; junction bases with no gene match: 15. In germline, CDR1 is MGHDK, CDR2 SYGVNS. The DNA for the CDR3 is TGTGCCAGCAGTGAATCCGAGGGAAGCGGGACAGGCTGGGAAAAACTGTTTTTT. This translates into CASSESEGSGTGWEKLFF.

About this clone itself: The sample contains more than one DNA sequence encoding this CDR3. V is TRBV2 and J is TRBJ2-5; TRBD1 or TRBD2 may be the D gene (5 bases each). Germline values: CDR1 SNHLY, CDR2 FYNNEI. Trimming left V 4 bases short and J 5 bases short, with 11 bases between. The CDR3 extends over 13 amino acids. CDR3 DNA: TGTGCCAGCAGTGGGGGGACCCAGGAGACCCAGTACTTC. It specifies CASSGGTQETQYF.

A word on this clone: A clone one base away is much larger, so this may be a read error. This CDR3 is CASSQQETQYF. In nucleotides, the CDR3 is TGTGCCAGCAGCCAACAAGAGACCCAGTACTTC. The chain couples TRBV6-5 to TRBJ2-5; no clear D. The CDR3 contains 11 residues. Trimming left V 6 bases short and J 2 bases short, with 4 bases between. Per germline, CDR1 MNHEY and CDR2 SVGAGI.

The chain is built from TRBV14 and TRBJ2-2; D unclear. Trimming removed 4 bases from V and 6 bases from J, with 12 bases in between. Germline V gene lookup returns CDR1 SGHDN and CDR2 FVKESK. The CDR3 has 14 residues. Here the CDR3 reads CASSPRREAGELFF. The CDR3 DNA is TGTGCCAGCAGCCCCCGACGAGAAGCCGGGGAGCTGTTTTTT.

This clone showed up just a few times. V gene TRBV7-9 combines with J gene TRBJ2-6; TRBD1 agrees at 7 bases. CDR3 size: 15 residues. CDR1 is SEHNR and CDR2 is FQNEAQ in the germline V gene (reference sequence). The V segment lost 5 bases and the J segment 4 bases; nucleotides outside the gene matches: 5. The CDR3 is CASSVEGAGANVLTF. The CDR3 nucleotides are TGTGCCAGCAGCGTAGAGGGGGCCGGGGCCAACGTCCTGACTTTC.

This clone was counted only a few times. This chain joins TRBV2 and TRBJ2-7; no clear D gene. This CDR3 region has 14 residues. Germline CDR1 is SNHLY and CDR2 is FYNNEI. V lost 0 bases, J lost 2 bases, and 8 bases lay in between. CDR3 in DNA: TGTGCCAGCAGTGAAGCAGAGGCGACCTACGAGCAGTACTTC. This translates into CASSEAEATYEQYF.

The sample holds a few counts of this clone. V usage is TRBV18 and J usage is TRBJ2-3, with a possible D match to TRBD2 (6 bases). Germline V gene lookup returns CDR1 KGHSH and CDR2 LQKENI. Trimming removed 3 bases from V and 2 bases from J, with 9 bases in between. The CDR3 totals 14 residues. CDR3: CASSPVAATDTQYF. The CDR3 DNA is TGTGCCAGCTCACCGGTAGCGGCCACAGATACGCAGTATTTT.

This clone was found a few times. The chain carries TRBV6-5 and TRBJ2-3, with D hard to call. Germline CDR1 and CDR2: MNHEY and SVGAGI. V was pared by 2 bases and J by 5 bases, with 8 bases between. CDR3 length: 13 residues. As DNA, the CDR3 is TGTGCCAGCAGTTACGGGGAAGGAGATACGCAGTATTTT. It translates to CASSYGEGDTQYF.

The rearrangement links TRBV4-2 to TRBJ1-5, with 7 nucleotides matching TRBD1. Germline loops: CDR1 LGHNA, CDR2 YNFKEQ. V shed 1 base, J shed 0 bases, and the junction held 9 bases outside the gene matches. CDR3 length: 18 residues. CDR3 sequence (DNA): TGTGCCAGCAGCCAAGGTAACAGGGGCACACTTAGCAATCAGCCCCAGCATTTT. It codes for CASSQGNRGTLSNQPQHF.

This clone was observed a handful of times. V gene TRBV5-1 combines with J gene TRBJ1-2; 7 bases fit TRBD1. This CDR3 spans 15 amino acids. The germline gives CDR1 SGHRS, CDR2 YFSETQ. The J segment lost 1 base and the V segment lost 4 bases, leaving 7 bases of the junction unmatched. This CDR3 reads CASSAQGLSNYGYTF. The CDR3 DNA reads TGCGCCAGCAGCGCACAGGGGCTGAGTAACTATGGCTACACCTTC.

A few counts support this clone. An end of the junction differs from the germline gene, which may be a read error. The genes are TRBV4-2 and TRBJ2-7; possibly TRBD1 for D (5 bases). Germline V gene sequence: CDR1 LGHNA, CDR2 YNFKEQ. CDR3 length: 13 amino acids. Written as DNA, the CDR3 is TGTGCCAGCAGCCAAGACCCGAACCTCAAACAGGAGTTC. The encoded protein is CASSQDPNLKQEF.

V is TRBV29-1 and J is TRBJ1-2; D is unclear. Trimming removed 6 bases at V and 1 base at J, with 21 bases between. Germline V lookup: CDR1 SQVTM, CDR2 ANQGSEA. CDR3 length: 16 amino acids. CDR3: CSVLPLDRLNNYGYTF. The CDR3 DNA follows: TGCAGCGTCTTACCGCTTGATCGACTTAATAACTATGGCTACACCTTC.

The genes are TRBV28 and TRBJ2-7, with TRBD1 identical over 12 bases. The length of the CDR3 is 15 residues. V shed 6 bases and J 4 bases; nucleotides not matched to a gene: 7. CDR1 is MDHEN, CDR2 SYDVKM, per germline. CDR3 DNA sequence: TGTGCCAGCAGGTCCGGGACAGGGGGCTATTACGAGCAGTACTTC. It translates to CASRSGTGGYYEQYF.

The chain uses TRBV7-3 and TRBJ2-3; 9 bases align to TRBD1. The CDR3 runs 14 residues. The V and J ends lost 5 bases and 9 bases, in that order; junction bases with no gene match: 9. Germline V gives CDR1 SGHTA, CDR2 FQGTGA. CDR3 residues: CASSRDRAFDTQYF. In DNA form, the CDR3 reads TGTGCCAGCAGCCGGGACAGGGCTTTTGACACGCAGTATTTT.